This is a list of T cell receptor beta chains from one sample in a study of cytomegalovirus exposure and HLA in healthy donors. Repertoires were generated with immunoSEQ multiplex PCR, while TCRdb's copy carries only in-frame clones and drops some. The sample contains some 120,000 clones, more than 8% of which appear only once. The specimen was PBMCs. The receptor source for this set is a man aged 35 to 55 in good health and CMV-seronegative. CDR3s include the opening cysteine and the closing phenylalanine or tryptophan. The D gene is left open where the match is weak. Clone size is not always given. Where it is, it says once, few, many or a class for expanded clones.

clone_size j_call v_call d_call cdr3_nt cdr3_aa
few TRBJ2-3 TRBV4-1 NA TGCGCCAGCAGAAACGAATGGGTCGGGGATACGCAGTATTTT CASRNEWVGDTQYF
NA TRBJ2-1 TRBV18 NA TGTGCCAGCTCACCGAACTCTCTACCTGAGCAGTTCTTC CASSPNSLPEQFF
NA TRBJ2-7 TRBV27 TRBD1 TGTGCCAGCAGTTTAGAGGGGACAGGGTCGGGAGTCTACGAGCAGTACTTC CASSLEGTGSGVYEQYF
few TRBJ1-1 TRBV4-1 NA TGCGCCAGCAGCCAAGCAGGGATGAACACTGAAGCTTTCTTT CASSQAGMNTEAFF
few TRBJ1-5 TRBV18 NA TGTGCCAGCTCACCAGAGGACGGAGGATACTATAGCAATCAGCCCCAGCATTTT CASSPEDGGYYSNQPQHF
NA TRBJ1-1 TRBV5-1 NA TGCGCCAGCAGCCGGGTGGGTGCTGAAGCTTTCTTT CASSRVGAEAFF
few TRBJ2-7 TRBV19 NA TGTGCCAGCGAAAAGGGGGACGAGCTGTCCTACGAGCAGTACTTC CASEKGDELSYEQYF
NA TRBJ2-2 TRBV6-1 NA TGTGCCACCAAGCAGGGATTGATCGGGGAGCTGTTTTTT CATKQGLIGELFF
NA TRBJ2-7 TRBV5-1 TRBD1 TGCGCCAGCAGCTTGAGTCAGGGGGCGGGAGAGCAGTACTTC CASSLSQGAGEQYF
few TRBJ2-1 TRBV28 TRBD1 TGTGCCAGCAACAAGGGGAACAGGGGTAGGGATGAGCAGTTCTTC CASNKGNRGRDEQFF
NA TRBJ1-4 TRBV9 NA TGTGCCAGCAGCCCCACTGGACAGACTGCAACTAATGAAAAACTGTTTTTT CASSPTGQTATNEKLFF
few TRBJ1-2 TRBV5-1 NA TGCGCCAGCACCCCACTCTCAGGGTCCAACTATGGCTACACCTTC CASTPLSGSNYGYTF
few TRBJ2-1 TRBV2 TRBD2 TGTGCCAGCAGTGCTAAGCGGGGGGGTTACAATGAGCAGTTCTTC CASSAKRGGYNEQFF
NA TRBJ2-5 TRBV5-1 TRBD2 TGCGCCAGCAGCTTGAATACGGGGGGGCCAGGGACCCAGTACTTC CASSLNTGGPGTQYF